The T cell receptor beta chain under discussion was sequenced for a study of neurological immune-mediated disorders. The cDNA was synthesized by 5'RACE incorporating 10-nucleotide random UMIs. Using its own MiXCR run on the 5' RACE reads, TCRdb lists one record per CDR3 protein. The table has roughly 60,000 distinct CDR3 sequences, 3% to 4% seen once. This clonotype occurred many times. The CDR3 is made up of 15 amino acids. After removal of 5 bases from V and 4 bases from J, the junction contained 5 bases not matched to a gene. Germline CDR1 and CDR2: SEHNR and FQNEAQ (reference sequence). This TCR was recovered from a woman aged 25 to 39 with multiple sclerosis. The sample comprised PBMCs. The genes are TRBV7-9 and TRBJ2-5, with 12 positions matching TRBD2. The CDR3 is CASSRGLAGLETQYF. In nucleotides, the CDR3 is TGTGCCAGCAGCCGCGGACTAGCGGGATTAGAGACCCAGTACTTC.